Included here is one T cell receptor (beta chain) sequence, with context. The specificity of this receptor is unknown. Germline and junction disagree at one end, which may indicate a read error. Measured from the cysteine to the phenylalanine, the CDR3 is 15 residues long. Only the CDR3 part of the read is kept: 45 bases, read in frame from the first base. CDR1 is given as SEHNR and CDR2 as FQNEAQ, both from the germline V gene (reference sequence). The library was made by the immunoSEQ multiplex PCR assay. A mixture of 60 forward primers for TCR Vbeta segments and 13 reverse primers for TCR Jbeta segments was used in the multiplex PCR. A multiplex PCR assay on genomic DNA amplified the CDR3 region of rearranged TCR beta genes. Amplified TCR beta libraries were sequenced as 87-base-pair reads on the Illumina HiSeq System. Per the source publication's procedure: Across the 666 repertoires, a later analysis counted 80 million or so unique TCR beta chains, some 11 million of which were shared by at least two donors. Raw reads were error-corrected and collapsed into unique sequences by a nearest-neighbor algorithm in which closely related sequences were merged to remove PCR and sequencing errors. Alignment of CDR3 sequences to IMGT reference sequences was used to assign V, D and J gene segments. For a sequence to be retained, a match of at least six nucleotides was required to both a V gene segment and a J gene segment. A rearrangement was called productive if the CDR3 had no stop codons and remained in frame with V and J, and every other rearrangement was called non-productive. Following IMGT convention, CDR3 was defined as the stretch from the second conserved V-encoded cysteine to the conserved J-encoded phenylalanine. In an earlier analysis of around 570 of the donors, sequences lacking an unambiguous match to a single V gene segment were excluded. An earlier analysis of a few hundred of the donors called V segments functional above 56.7% productive rearrangements and segregating when the between-donor standard deviation exceeded 5%. To diagnose cytomegalovirus status from the catalog of TCR beta chain sequences, a statistical classification framework was built. A later analysis assigned V and J genes by comparing TCR nucleotide sequences with IMGT/GENE-DB human TR gene sequences. Using the TCRdist pipeline, a later analysis assigned CDR3 sequences along with most-parsimonious VDJ recombination scenarios. In a later analysis, every TCR beta chain was defined by the combination of its CDR3 amino acid sequence and its V-gene family, and reads without a unique V-gene family were dropped. To address suspected cross-contamination and a sequencing artifact, a later analysis removed 450 to 700 highly shared, low-generation-probability nucleotide sequences. For each public chain, a later analysis derived a clonal expansion index from normalized ranks of inferred template counts within each repertoire. Generation probabilities in a later analysis came from a VDJ recombination model fitted to out-of-frame rearrangements, and those results were checked against IGoR. A later analysis scored TCR-TCR, TCR-HLA and TCR-CMV co-occurrence with hypergeometric tests, applying a repertoire-size bias correction to TCR pairs. A later analysis estimated false discovery rates by permuting HLA or CMV assignments 20 times. A later analysis grouped co-occurring TCRs with DBSCAN, adding TCRdist sequence similarity when clustering within HLA-allele-positive subsets. Repertoires with fewer than 30,000 or more than 120,000 public chains, plus five repertoires with anomalous nucleotide sharing, were excluded from co-occurrence clustering. TCRdb retrieved this table from immuneACCESS and kept in-frame rearrangements only. Not all clones are present; in checked studies, unresolved V genes account for under half, and no reason is known for the remainder. V, J and clone size reflect that table, while D and trimming were determined from the DNA. The sample table records about 120,000 clones; approximately 78% of these occur just once. The ten top clones hold about a tenth of the sample.

The cohort was made up of several hundred healthy bone marrow donors. At the time of sampling, all cohort members were nominally healthy, though unrecorded immune exposures were likely present. The donor was CMV seropositive and was included in the group of 250 to 300 seropositive cohort members. Every donor gave a peripheral blood sample, and the peripheral blood mononuclear cells from that sample were used for TCR beta sequencing. Genomic DNA was extracted from the blood cell samples with the Qiagen DNeasy Blood Extraction Kit. This entry belongs to a study of cytomegalovirus exposure and HLA in healthy donors (dated 2017 in TCRdb). Turning to the overall study: An earlier analysis of under 600 of the donors reported approximately 300 Gb of sequence data and 117 million unique TCR beta sequences from about 200 million T cells. Using immunosequencing, the study profiled T cell repertoires from fewer than 850 subjects and related those repertoires to cytomegalovirus serostatus. The study aimed to test whether signatures of past pathogen exposure could be identified by cataloging public T cell receptors. In an earlier analysis of around 540 of the donors, high-throughput TCR beta sequencing was used to judge whether each TCR beta V gene segment behaved as functional or pseudogenic. Donor age, sex, ethnicity and CMV serostatus were compiled alongside the repertoire data. In a later analysis, previously published TCR beta repertoires from 666 donors were re-analyzed and high-resolution HLA genotyping was added so that TCR occurrence patterns could be studied. A handful of DR-DQ haplotypes were treated as single units for association and clustering because of strong linkage in the cohort. The number of typed donors differed by locus: about 629-630 for A, B, C, DRB1 and DQB1; 522 for DQA1; around 580 for DPA1; and 400 to 480 for DPB1. HLA typing included class I and class II loci at four-digit resolution. Across approximately 420 genotyped donors of the cohort, an average of roughly 200,000 unique TCR beta nucleotide sequences per donor were sequenced, and 15% to 20% of those sequences were non-productive. All discovery cohort repertoires had been generated using a single sequencing platform. To predict cytomegalovirus infection status, the study combined high-throughput TCR immunosequencing, statistical association of individual TCRs with disease status, and machine learning. A later genetic analysis took genome-wide SNP genotypes for about 55% of the 666 donors and used that subset as a discovery cohort. Of the roughly 410 genotyped donors, 81% were placed in the genetic ancestry cluster associated with self-reported Caucasian donors. Roughly 300 gigabases of sequencing data and around 85 million unique TCR sequences made up an early release that covered 500 to 700 HLA-typed donors. A separate validation cohort of 100 to 150 different subjects was used in addition to the approximately 640-subject first cohort. In the later analysis, no new phenotypic data were used to find candidate immune exposures; instead, reliance was placed on TCR beta sequences and their occurrence across donors. What the research found in general, with its limitations: According to a later analysis, most CMV-associated TCR beta chains appeared to be HLA-restricted, and the HLA associations seemed to be driven largely by CMV exposure. In a later analysis, HLA-associated TCR beta chains were found to be more clonally expanded and to have lower generation probabilities than equally common non-associated chains. The classifier was reported to diagnose cytomegalovirus status with high specificity and sensitivity in both the original cohort and the validation cohort. In vitro tests confirmed that a few of the cytomegalovirus-associated TCR beta chains recognize cytomegalovirus antigens. Strong co-occurrence of HLA alleles, especially DR and DQ, made assigning TCR associations to individual alleles difficult. Several of the top co-occurrence clusters appeared to be linked to parvovirus B19, influenza, CMV and Epstein-Barr virus, according to a later analysis. A further reported finding was that TCR beta sequences accurately predicted the HLA-A and HLA-B alleles for most subjects in the first cohort. A later analysis associated approximately 17,000 TCR beta sequences with specific HLA alleles at a false discovery rate of 0.05. Presence/absence analyses assumed roughly uniform sequencing depth across donors, an assumption that may not hold. The 87-base-pair reads could not distinguish some IMGT-functional V segments, including TRBV6-2 and TRBV6-3, so those segments were excluded. Because HLA typing was unavailable for some donors at each locus, only the typed subset was used in association tests. A group of highly shared sequence variants was considered likely to be a technical artifact of the sequencing pipeline. Most TCR sequences were observed very rarely across donors, whereas some public TCRs were present in many individuals. A later genetic analysis reported fewer N-insertions in productive TCRs among donors in an Asian-associated ancestry cluster than the approximately 670-donor mean. Immune exposure information for the cohort was limited to CMV serostatus. This cohort had only TCR beta chains sequenced, and the lack of alpha or paired-chain data limited which features could be detected. The authors suggested that the approach could potentially be generalized to other disease states and immunological phenotypes. Correlated functional status among segregating V segments might reflect linkage disequilibrium, but an unknown experimental factor could not be ruled out. Because counts were too low, roughly 18 rarely observed V segments, including chromosome 9 orphons, were left out of the earlier analysis of roughly 600 of the donors. A later analysis found that TCR association rates varied across HLA loci, with DRB1 alleles showing the most associated TCRs and HLA-C alleles the fewest. An association between a missense DCLRE1C variant and V-gene and J-gene trimming of TCR beta chains was found in a later genetic analysis and replicated in an independent cohort. The study gave a list of 150 to 200 TCR beta chains associated with cytomegalovirus. In an earlier analysis of some 500 of the donors, most TCR beta V segments were observed in productive rearrangements about 87% or about 30% of the time, broadly matching IMGT annotations.

The sequenced sample consisted of PBMCs. The rearrangement combines TRBV7-9 with TRBJ2-7, with 11 middle bases fitting TRBD1. The source is a young man in good health and CMV-seropositive. Here the CDR3 is given as CSSSSIDGQGAEQYF. The base sequence is TGTTCCAGCAGCTCTATCGATGGACAGGGGGCCGAGCAGTACTTC.